This TCR beta chain is from a study of breast tumors, draining lymph nodes, adjacent tissues (dated by TCRdb to between 2015 and 2016). Looking at the study overall: TCR beta repertoires were compared across tumor, adjacent nontumor tissue and axillary lymph nodes obtained from breast cancer patients. The study was designed to assess the relationships and possible T-cell exchange between tumor, surrounding tissue and draining lymph node repertoires in human breast cancer.

Study-wide conclusions, independent of this receptor: The data were considered consistent with the idea that most tumor T cells come from the lymph node and then expand in tumor tissue. Rather than being directly demonstrated, the conclusion that tumor T cells originate in lymph nodes was presented as consistent with a hypothesis. Tumor T-cell repertoires showed less diversity than lymph node repertoires and more diversity than nontumor tissue repertoires, and tumor T-cell repertoires showed preferential V and J gene usage. Tumor and nontumor tissue repertoires were found to be significantly more similar in luminal-like than in basal-like breast cancer.

Sequencing was carried out with an Illumina HiSeq 2000. Multiplex PCR amplification was used to generate the TCR beta chain libraries. The amplified TCR beta chain products were analyzed by high-throughput sequencing. TCRdb reran the public reads through fastp at Q25 and MiXCR, keeping productive beta chains. A single entry per CDR3 protein holds the most common genes and DNA from its merged rows. This sample comprises over 200,000 distinct CDR3 sequences, less than 45% of them detected only once. Approximately 4% of the sample lies in the top ten. This clonotype was picked up many times. Its target antigen remains unknown. Per-base quality was not reported, and no clone a single base away is much larger than it. Inclusive of the bounding cysteine and phenylalanine, the CDR3 is 15 residues long. The entry retains the CDR3 DNA only, 45 bases that are in frame from base 1. From a lookup of the germline V gene, CDR1 and CDR2 are SGHTA and FQGNSA. V trim: 5 bases; J trim: 7 bases; unmatched bases: 9.

Lymph node samples came from the axillary draining lymph nodes of breast cancer patients. This receptor was identified in a female donor with breast cancer. Some clones in this sample may be carry-over from other donors' samples. Input material: axillary lymph node tissue. This receptor chain uses TRBV7-2 and TRBJ2-7, with TRBD1 matching 12 junction bases. The CDR3 in this case is CASSPKGQGAMEQYF. The DNA sequence is TGTGCCAGCAGCCCTAAGGGACAGGGGGCGATGGAGCAGTACTTC.